This TCR beta chain was profiled in a study of identical twins. Points from the study as a whole: There were fewer insertions in abundant cord blood beta clonotypes, but memory repertoires showed no such pattern.

TCRdb re-analysed the 5' RACE reads in MiXCR, keeping a single row per CDR3 protein. Of 350,000 or so distinct CDR3 sequences in the sample, 12% were seen once. The CDR3 is 16 amino acids. Per germline, CDR1 MRHNA and CDR2 SNTAGT. V lost 8 bases and J lost 5, with 21 bases in between. For this clonotype: The antigen remains unidentified.

The data also belong to a second study, concerning yellow fever vaccine responses in identical twins. Per that study: It has been reported that, in twins, the vaccine T cell response seemed partly convergent and partly personalized.

The sequenced sample was CD8+ T cells sorted from blood. The TCR was taken from a woman under 30 in good health. The chain joins TRBV6-4 to TRBJ1-4, with D unresolved. The CDR3 nucleotides read TGTGCCAGCGGTCGGATAGAGACCAGGAGAAATGAAAAACTGTTTTTT. Amino acid sequence: CASGRIETRRNEKLFF.